This T cell receptor (beta chain) was captured by sequencing in a study of shared clonotypes between healthy human individuals. This CDR3 is 15 amino acids long. Germline loops: CDR1 MDHEN, CDR2 SYDVKM. Trimming stripped 11 bases from V and 7 bases from J, with 23 bases between. Profiling relied on immunoSEQ multiplex PCR, and the TCRdb table lists in-frame clones only, not all of them. The sample records about 2.5 million clones, 85% to 95% being singletons. Sequencing was carried out using naive CD4+ T cells from PBMCs. Stated subset: CD45RA+ positively selected. This receptor was identified in a man aged 18 to 30 in good health. Some clones in this sample may be carry-over from other donors' samples. The V gene is TRBV28, the J gene TRBJ1-4; D is unclear. CDR3 sequence reads: CAAQWWGSRGEKLFF. CDR3 bases: TGTGCCGCCCAATGGTGGGGAAGCCGAGGTGAAAAACTGTTTTTT.